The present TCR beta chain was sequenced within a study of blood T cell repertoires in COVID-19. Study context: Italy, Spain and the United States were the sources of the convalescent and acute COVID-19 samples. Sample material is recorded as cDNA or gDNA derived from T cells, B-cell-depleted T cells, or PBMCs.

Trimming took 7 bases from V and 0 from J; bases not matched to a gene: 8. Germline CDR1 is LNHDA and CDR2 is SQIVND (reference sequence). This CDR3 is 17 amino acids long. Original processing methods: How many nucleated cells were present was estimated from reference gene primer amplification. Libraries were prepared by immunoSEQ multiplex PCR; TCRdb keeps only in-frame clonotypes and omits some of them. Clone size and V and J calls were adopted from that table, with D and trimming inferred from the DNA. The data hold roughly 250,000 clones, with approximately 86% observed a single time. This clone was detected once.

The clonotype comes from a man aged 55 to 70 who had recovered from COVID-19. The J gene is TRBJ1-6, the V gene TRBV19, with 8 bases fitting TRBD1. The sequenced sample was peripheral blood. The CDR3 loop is CASNPGTGSSYNSPLHF. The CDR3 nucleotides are TGTGCCAGTAACCCAGGGACAGGAAGCTCCTATAATTCACCCCTCCACTTT. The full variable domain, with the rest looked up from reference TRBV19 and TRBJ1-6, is DGGITQSPKYLFRKEGQNVTLSCEQNLNHDAMYWYRQDPGQGLRLIYYSQIVNDFQKGDIAEGYSVSREKKESFPLTVTSAQKNPTAFYLCASNPGTGSSYNSPLHFGNGTRLTVT.